Listed here are 17 T cell receptor beta chains from one sample, sequenced in a study of blood T cell repertoires in COVID-19. Data came from immunoSEQ multiplex PCR; TCRdb stores just in-frame clones and leaves some out. The repertoire holds approximately 200,000 clones, with 80% to 90% as singletons. The sequenced sample consisted of peripheral blood. These receptors all come from a middle-aged man with acute or convalescent COVID-19.

The CDR3: CAISESAGGAYEQYF. CDR3 in DNA: TGTGCCATCAGTGAGTCGGCGGGGGGGGCCTACGAGCAGTACTTC. The rearrangement links TRBV10-3 to TRBJ2-7; 9 bases fit TRBD2. This CDR3 is built from 15 residues. J gave up 2 bases and V 0 bases, and 2 bases lay outside the gene matches. Germline lookup yields CDR1 ENHRY and CDR2 SYGVKD.

The chain links TRBV2 to TRBJ1-1; D is unresolved. Germline V gene sequence: CDR1 SNHLY, CDR2 FYNNEI. Trimming left V 6 bases short and J 0 bases short, with 11 bases between. This CDR3 has 14 residues. The CDR3 here is CASSAGRMNTEAFF. The DNA of the CDR3 is TGTGCCAGCAGCGCGGGAAGAATGAACACTGAAGCTTTCTTT.

The chain carries TRBV30 and TRBJ2-5; 7 positions agree with TRBD2. Losses at the gene ends were 1 base for V and 1 base for J; bases not matched to a gene: 6. Germline V gives CDR1 GTSNPN, CDR2 SVGIG (reference sequence). The CDR3 sequence is 15 residues long. This CDR3 is CAWSGSGEAQETQYF. CDR3 in DNA: TGTGCCTGGAGTGGGAGCGGGGAGGCCCAAGAGACCCAGTACTTC.

The genes are TRBV5-5 and TRBJ2-7, with 9 bases aligning to TRBD1. The V and J ends lost 4 bases and 3 bases, in that order; junction bases with no gene match: 17. The CDR3 consists of 18 residues. Germline lookup yields CDR1 SGHKS and CDR2 YYEKEE (reference sequence). CDR3 in DNA: TGTGCCAGCAGCGAGCTACCGGGGTTCGGGACAGGGAACTACGAGCAGTACTTC. It specifies CASSELPGFGTGNYEQYF. Full variable domain (remainder filled in from reference TRBV5-5 and TRBJ2-7): DAGVTQSPTHLIKTRGQQVTLRCSPISGHKSVSWYQQVLGQGPQFIFQYYEKEERGRGNFPDRFSARQFPNYSSELNVNALLLGDSALYLCASSELPGFGTGNYEQYFGPGTRLTVT.

The chain combines TRBV19 with TRBJ1-5; D call uncertain. Germline V gives CDR1 LNHDA, CDR2 SQIVND (reference sequence). V was clipped by 5 bases and J by 2 bases, with 16 bases between them. The CDR3 totals 16 residues. The CDR3 nucleotides read TGTGCCAGTAGTCCCCGGGGAGCCTGGGGCAATCAGCCCCAGCATTTT. It encodes CASSPRGAWGNQPQHF.

This chain joins TRBV5-1 and TRBJ2-1, with TRBD2 matching over 10 bases. CDR3 length: 13 residues. Germline V gene data show CDR1 as SGHRS and CDR2 as YFSETQ. The V segment lost 8 bases and the J segment 8 bases; nucleotides outside the gene matches: 7. CDR3 residues: CASKAGGRDEQFF. The CDR3 coding sequence is TGCGCCAGTAAAGCGGGGGGGCGCGATGAGCAGTTCTTC.

The genes are TRBV6-5 and TRBJ2-5; TRBD1 aligns across 8 bases. The CDR3 length is 15 residues. Germline V gene data show CDR1 as MNHEY and CDR2 as SVGAGI. Germline trimming cut 6 bases from V and 1 base from J; bases unmatched to any gene: 7. CDR3 nucleotide sequence: TGTGCCAGCAGGCCCACCAGGGGGCGCCAAGAGACCCAGTACTTC. This codes for CASRPTRGRQETQYF.

This clone was seen repeatedly, ten times or more. V is TRBV5-1 and J is TRBJ1-1; 7 bases line up with TRBD1. The ends lost 4 bases at V and 0 bases at J; junction bases unmatched: 6. Germline values: CDR1 SGHRS, CDR2 YFSETQ. The CDR3 is 15 residues long. CDR3 in amino acids: CASSPGQEMNTEAFF. The CDR3 DNA is TGCGCCAGCAGCCCAGGACAGGAGATGAACACTGAAGCTTTCTTT. Together with reference TRBV5-1 and TRBJ1-1, the CDR3 gives the full variable domain: KAGVTQTPRYLIKTRGQQVTLSCSPISGHRSVSWYQQTPGQGLQFLFEYFSETQRNKGNFPGRFSGRQFSNSRSEMNVSTLELGDSALYLCASSPGQEMNTEAFFGQGTRLTVV.

This sequence joins TRBV5-5 and TRBJ1-5, with D uncertain. The germline V and J ends were trimmed by 4 bases and 5 bases, with 13 bases remaining between them. The CDR3 sequence is 14 residues long. The germline V gene has CDR1 SGHKS and CDR2 YYEKEE (reference sequence). This chain's CDR3 is CASSLLPVDQPQHF. The CDR3 DNA reads TGTGCCAGCAGCCTCTTGCCGGTTGATCAGCCCCAGCATTTT.

This sequence joins TRBV3-1 (or the pseudogene TRBV3-2) and TRBJ2-5; TRBD2 aligns across 7 bases. Per germline, CDR1 LGHDT and CDR2 YNNKEL (reference sequence). This CDR3 contains 15 residues. V lost 3 bases and J lost 1; bases outside the gene matches: 5. The CDR3 nucleotides are TGTGCCAGCAGCCAGGCACTAGCGTTCCAAGAGACCCAGTACTTC. Its translation: CASSQALAFQETQYF.

The V call is TRBV2, the J call TRBJ1-4; possibly TRBD1 for D (5 bases). The germline V and J ends were trimmed by 5 bases and 10 bases, with 17 bases remaining between them. CDR1 and CDR2 (germline): SNHLY, FYNNEI. The CDR3 length is 14 residues. The CDR3 loop is CASSIDGSGGKLFF. The CDR3 DNA sequence: TGTGCCAGCAGTATTGACGGGAGTGGGGGAAAACTGTTTTTT. Together with reference TRBV2 and TRBJ1-4, the CDR3 gives the full variable domain: EPEVTQTPSHQVTQMGQEVILRCVPISNHLYFYWYRQILGQKVEFLVSFYNNEISEKSEIFDDQFSVERPDGSNFTLKIRSTKLEDSAMYFCASSIDGSGGKLFFGSGTQLSVL.

The chain uses TRBV6-5 and TRBJ2-1; weak D call: TRBD1 (6 bases). CDR3 size: 14 residues. The V and J ends lost 5 bases and 2 bases respectively, with 10 bases between them. Germline CDR1 MNHEY, CDR2 SVGAGI. The CDR3 region is CASSQQGPYNEQFF. The CDR3 DNA is TGTGCCAGCAGTCAACAGGGCCCCTACAATGAGCAGTTCTTC.

The chain couples TRBV6-5 to TRBJ1-2; tentative D call: TRBD1 (5 bases). V was clipped by 6 bases and J by 2 bases, with 10 bases between them. Looked up from germline, CDR1 is MNHEY and CDR2 is SVGAGI. This CDR3 comprises 13 residues. CDR3 region: CASSQQANYGYTF. The CDR3 nucleotides read TGTGCCAGCAGCCAACAGGCAAACTATGGCTACACCTTC.

The V and J genes are TRBV27 and TRBJ1-6, with TRBD1 identical over 7 bases. The CDR3 consists of 15 residues. V was pared by 0 bases and J by 8 bases, with 4 bases of the junction left unmatched. Germline-derived CDR1 and CDR2 are MNHEY and SMNVEV (reference sequence). The CDR3 region has the DNA TGTGCCAGCAGTTTATCTAACAGGGGCTATTCACCCCTCCACTTT. Residues: CASSLSNRGYSPLHF.

The chain links TRBV5-5 to TRBJ1-4; D not resolved. The CDR3 runs to 15 residues. Trimming took off 3 bases at V and 0 bases at J, with 9 bases between the two ends. Germline V gene lookup returns CDR1 SGHKS and CDR2 YYEKEE (reference sequence). CDR3 sequence: CASSSSLTTNEKLFF. CDR3 DNA: TGTGCCAGCAGCTCCTCACTGACAACTAATGAAAAACTGTTTTTT.

The chain joins TRBV19 to TRBJ1-3; maybe TRBD1 (5 bases). V was trimmed by 4 bases and J by 2 bases, leaving 12 bases between them. The CDR3 covers 15 residues. In germline, CDR1 is LNHDA, CDR2 SQIVND (reference sequence). The CDR3 region has the DNA TGTGCCAGTAGTAGCCCGACAGTTACTGGAAACACCATATATTTT. This encodes CASSSPTVTGNTIYF.

This chain connects TRBV7-9 to TRBJ2-1; D is perhaps TRBD2 (5 bases). Germline V gene lookup returns CDR1 SEHNR and CDR2 FQNEAQ (reference sequence). V lost 5 bases to trimming and J lost 12 bases, with 17 bases between them. The length of the CDR3 is 13 residues. The CDR3 is CASSSLSGVTQFF. In nucleotides, the CDR3 is TGTGCCAGCAGCAGCCTGTCCGGGGTCACGCAGTTCTTC.